These T cell receptor beta chains were read from a single sample in a study of T cell responses to AZD1222 COVID-19 vaccine. The protocol was immunoSEQ multiplex PCR, while the TCRdb copy is restricted to in-frame clones and leaves out a portion. This sample has fewer than 110,000 clones, with over 80% found just once. Sequencing used peripheral blood, obtained on day 0 of AZD1222 vaccination. These receptors were obtained from an adult in good health. Each CDR3 is given with its conserved first and last residue. The D gene is left open where the match is weak. A row's size may be missing; if present it is once, few, many or a size class.

J gene,D gene,clone size,V gene,CDR3 protein,CDR3 DNA
TRBJ2-1,TRBD2,NA,TRBV7-8,CASSPAGASGRAEQFF,TGTGCCAGCAGCCCCGCGGGAGCTAGCGGGAGGGCTGAGCAGTTCTTC
TRBJ2-3,TRBD2,NA,TRBV3-1/TRBV3-2,CASSPGLVETDTQYF,TGTGCCAGCAGCCCCGGACTAGTTGAAACAGATACGCAGTATTTT
TRBJ2-5,TRBD1,NA,TRBV6-1,CASSEPGQGAWETQYF,TGTGCCAGCAGTGAGCCGGGACAGGGAGCGTGGGAGACCCAGTACTTC
TRBJ2-7,NA,NA,TRBV5-4,CASSGDYEQYF,TGTGCCAGCAGCGGGGACTACGAGCAGTACTTC
TRBJ1-1,NA,NA,TRBV4-3,CASSQVGGADTEAFF,TGCGCCAGCAGCCAAGTTGGGGGGGCTGACACTGAAGCTTTCTTT
TRBJ2-7,TRBD1,NA,TRBV28,CASSSPNQGATYEQYF,TGTGCCAGCAGCTCTCCAAACCAGGGGGCGACGTACGAGCAGTACTTC
TRBJ1-5,NA,NA,TRBV5-6,CASSSQGTRRRQPQHF,TGTGCCAGCAGCTCGCAGGGGACCAGGAGAAGGCAGCCCCAGCATTTT
TRBJ2-7,NA,once,TRBV5-5,CASTPWQGGGEQYF,TGTGCCAGCACCCCGTGGCAGGGTGGAGGCGAGCAGTACTTC
TRBJ1-5,NA,NA,TRBV4-1,CASSQVGSGQPQHF,TGCGCCAGCAGCCAAGTAGGGTCGGGGCAGCCCCAGCATTTT
TRBJ2-1,NA,few,TRBV4-3,CASSQDLAPEQFF,TGCGCCAGCAGCCAAGATTTGGCCCCAGAGCAGTTCTTC
TRBJ1-2,TRBD1,NA,TRBV6-2/TRBV6-3,CASSYDRVYGYTF,TGTGCCAGCAGTTACGACAGGGTATATGGCTACACCTTC
TRBJ2-7,NA,NA,TRBV7-2,CASSLEAGGYEQYF,TGTGCCAGCAGCTTAGAGGCAGGGGGGTACGAGCAGTACTTC
TRBJ1-2,NA,NA,TRBV5-4,CASSLGGDYGYTF,TGTGCCAGCAGCTTAGGGGGGGACTATGGCTACACCTTC
TRBJ2-7,NA,NA,TRBV7-2,CASSARAGPNYEQYF,TGTGCCAGCAGCGCGCGGGCAGGTCCTAACTACGAGCAGTACTTC
TRBJ2-2,NA,NA,TRBV2,CASSEGLGLGELFF,TGTGCCAGCAGTGAAGGGCTGGGCCTAGGGGAGCTGTTTTTT
TRBJ2-7,NA,NA,TRBV7-9,CASSLQSSYEQYF,TGTGCCAGCAGCTTACAGAGCTCCTACGAGCAGTACTTC
TRBJ2-3,NA,NA,TRBV3-1/TRBV3-2,CASNQLPEADTQYF,TGTGCCAGCAACCAACTCCCAGAGGCCGATACGCAGTATTTT
TRBJ2-5,NA,NA,TRBV5-1,CASSVQETQYF,TGCGCCAGCAGCGTCCAAGAGACCCAGTACTTC
TRBJ2-3,NA,NA,TRBV4-3,CASSLLTGTDTQYF,TGCGCCAGCAGCCTCCTGACGGGAACAGATACGCAGTATTTT
TRBJ2-7,NA,NA,TRBV6-5,CASSPGAPYEQYF,TGTGCCAGCAGTCCAGGGGCCCCCTACGAGCAGTACTTC
TRBJ2-6,TRBD1,NA,TRBV5-4,CASSLGTGPSSGANVLTF,TGTGCCAGCAGCTTGGGGACAGGGCCCAGCTCTGGGGCCAACGTCCTGACTTTC
TRBJ2-7,NA,NA,TRBV4-1,CASSQETPQASYEQYF,TGCGCCAGCAGCCAAGAAACACCTCAAGCCTCCTACGAGCAGTACTTC
TRBJ1-4,TRBD1,NA,TRBV6-1,CASSEKGALRKLFF,TGTGCCAGCAGTGAAAAGGGGGCCTTACGAAAACTGTTTTTT
TRBJ1-2,TRBD1,NA,TRBV7-9,CASSLGDSHNYGYTF,TGTGCCAGCAGCTTAGGGGACAGTCATAACTATGGCTACACCTTC
TRBJ2-3,NA,NA,TRBV27,CASSFSTDTQYF,TGTGCCAGCAGTTTTTCCACAGATACGCAGTATTTT
TRBJ2-1,TRBD1,NA,TRBV7-8,CASSVGDRGLRDEQFF,TGTGCCAGCAGCGTAGGGGACAGGGGATTAAGGGATGAGCAGTTCTTC
TRBJ1-2,NA,NA,TRBV9,CASSPSTDTNYGYTF,TGTGCCAGCAGCCCATCTACGGACACCAACTATGGCTACACCTTC
TRBJ1-2,TRBD1,NA,TRBV12-3/TRBV12-4,CASRDRRIVGYTF,TGTGCCAGCAGGGACAGGAGAATCGTCGGCTACACCTTC
TRBJ2-2,NA,NA,TRBV11-1,CASSLRGTGELFF,TGTGCCAGCAGCCTCAGGGGAACCGGGGAGCTGTTTTTT
TRBJ2-1,NA,NA,TRBV9,CASSPWGAPTSYNEQFF,TGTGCCAGCAGCCCCTGGGGGGCCCCTACTAGCTACAATGAGCAGTTCTTC
TRBJ1-3,NA,NA,TRBV11-2,CASSVGQTASSGTIYF,TGTGCCAGCAGCGTCGGACAGACCGCTTCATCGGGCACCATATATTTT
TRBJ1-1,NA,NA,TRBV5-1,CASSLKGKSGEAFF,TGCGCCAGCAGCTTGAAAGGGAAGAGTGGGGAAGCTTTCTTT
TRBJ1-5,TRBD1,once,TRBV30,CAWSPIGQGYNQPQHF,TGTGCCTGGAGTCCGATCGGACAGGGGTACAATCAGCCCCAGCATTTT
TRBJ2-3,NA,NA,TRBV24-1,CATSDFGRGVPDTQYF,TGTGCCACCAGTGATTTCGGCAGGGGAGTTCCAGATACGCAGTATTTT
TRBJ1-2,TRBD1,NA,TRBV6-6,CASWDSVNYGYTF,TGTGCCAGCTGGGACAGCGTTAACTATGGCTACACCTTC
TRBJ2-1,NA,NA,TRBV4-3,CASSQGGTPNEQFF,TGCGCCAGCAGCCAAGGGGGGACTCCAAATGAGCAGTTCTTC
TRBJ1-1,TRBD1,NA,TRBV7-2,CASSSRGGYTEAFF,TGTGCCAGCAGCAGCAGGGGGGGATACACTGAAGCTTTCTTT
TRBJ1-6,TRBD1,NA,TRBV18,CASSPRTGRFFALHF,TGTGCCAGCTCACCGCGGACAGGTCGATTTTTCGCCCTCCACTTT
TRBJ2-5,NA,NA,TRBV27,CASSLSHGETQYF,TGTGCCAGCAGTTTATCTCACGGTGAGACCCAGTACTTC
TRBJ1-2,NA,NA,TRBV5-5,CASSLTTALNGYTF,TGTGCCAGCAGCTTGACGACAGCTCTCAATGGCTACACCTTC
TRBJ2-2,NA,NA,TRBV30,CAWSGWDTGELFF,TGTGCCTGGAGTGGGTGGGACACCGGGGAGCTGTTTTTT
TRBJ1-5,TRBD1,NA,TRBV24-1,CATSDPRQGSNQPQHF,TGTGCCACCAGTGATCCCAGACAGGGCAGCAATCAGCCCCAGCATTTT
TRBJ2-7,NA,NA,TRBV6-2/TRBV6-3,CASSSPGRGSYEQYF,TGTGCCAGCAGTTCTCCGGGACGAGGCTCCTACGAGCAGTACTTC
TRBJ2-7,NA,once,TRBV11-2,CASSGEAGSSYEQYF,TGTGCCAGCAGCGGAGAAGCAGGGAGCTCCTACGAGCAGTACTTC
TRBJ1-1,TRBD1,NA,TRBV6-2/TRBV6-3,CASSSQGAGDTEAFF,TGTGCCAGCAGTTCGCAGGGGGCTGGGGACACTGAAGCTTTCTTT
TRBJ1-2,NA,NA,TRBV6-1,CASSEEVWVNYGYTF,TGTGCCAGCAGTGAAGAAGTCTGGGTTAACTATGGCTACACCTTC
TRBJ1-4,TRBD1,NA,TRBV10-2,CASKSTGGGKEKLFF,TGCGCCAGCAAATCAACAGGGGGCGGGAAGGAAAAACTGTTTTTT
TRBJ1-2,NA,NA,TRBV10-2,CASSDLNTRGYTF,TGCGCCAGCAGTGATTTAAATACGAGGGGCTACACCTTC
TRBJ2-5,NA,NA,TRBV5-1,CASSLGFAGNQETQYF,TGCGCCAGCAGCTTGGGCTTCGCGGGGAACCAAGAGACCCAGTACTTC
TRBJ1-1,NA,NA,TRBV9,CASSVGVAGAAEAFF,TGTGCCAGCAGCGTAGGGGTAGCAGGGGCGGCTGAAGCTTTCTTT
TRBJ2-7,NA,NA,TRBV28,CASRPTRQSEQYF,TGTGCCAGCAGACCCACTCGGCAGAGCGAGCAGTACTTC
TRBJ1-5,NA,NA,TRBV7-2,CASSPGSYSNQPQHF,TGTGCCAGCAGCCCCGGGTCATATAGCAATCAGCCCCAGCATTTT
TRBJ2-7,NA,few,TRBV6-6,CAIKGGAGNEQYF,TGTGCCATTAAAGGGGGCGCGGGGAACGAGCAGTACTTC
TRBJ2-3,NA,NA,TRBV30,CAWTGSDTQYF,TGTGCCTGGACAGGGTCAGATACGCAGTATTTT
TRBJ2-1,TRBD2,NA,TRBV4-2,CASTLNPGTSYNEQFF,TGTGCCAGCACACTCAATCCTGGGACTAGCTACAATGAGCAGTTCTTC
TRBJ2-1,NA,NA,TRBV11-2,CASSLGGSSYNEQFF,TGTGCCAGCAGCTTAGGGGGGAGCTCCTACAATGAGCAGTTCTTC
TRBJ2-1,NA,NA,TRBV7-2,CASSLAQGGSYNEQFF,TGTGCCAGCAGCTTAGCGCAGGGGGGGTCTTACAATGAGCAGTTCTTC
TRBJ1-1,NA,NA,TRBV9,CASTGAGNTEAFF,TGTGCCAGCACCGGGGCCGGGAACACTGAAGCTTTCTTT
TRBJ1-5,TRBD1,NA,TRBV19,CASSTTGGYSNQPQHF,TGTGCCAGTAGTACTACAGGGGGATATAGCAATCAGCCCCAGCATTTT
TRBJ2-4,NA,NA,TRBV27,CASRGGLTYIQYF,TGTGCCAGCAGGGGGGGTCTTACCTACATTCAGTACTTC